This T cell receptor beta chain appears in the sequencing data of a study of blood T cell repertoires in COVID-19. Study summary: COVID-19 samples from acute and convalescent phases originated in the United States, Italy and Spain. T cells, B-cell-depleted T cells, or PBMCs provided the cDNA or gDNA that served as material.

In this sample, this clone turned up once. V was pared by 3 bases and J by 7 bases, with 7 bases between. The CDR3 length is 11 residues. The V gene's germline CDR1 is DFQATT and CDR2 SNEGSKA (reference sequence). Study processing details: Estimated nucleated cell counts came from reference gene primer amplification. Assay used: immunoSEQ multiplex PCR; TCRdb lists only in-frame clones, some missing. That table is the source of V, J and clone size, and D and trimming were worked out from the DNA. This sample has some 670,000 clones, with 85% to 90% found just once. The source is a woman aged 18 to 35 with acute or convalescent COVID-19. Sequencing used peripheral blood. V gene TRBV20-1 combines with J gene TRBJ1-3; D is undetermined. Here the CDR3 DNA reads TGCAGTGCTAGGGGAGTCAACACCATATATTTT. It codes for CSARGVNTIYF.